The source of this T cell receptor (beta chain) is a study of long-term antiretroviral therapy in people with HIV. Study-wide results and caveats: The clones with expansion before ART were dominant in the repertoire at all time points.

This was the immunoSEQ v3.0 assay at survey level. Data came from immunoSEQ multiplex PCR; TCRdb stores just in-frame clones and leaves some out. Of about 20,000 clones in the sample, 90% were seen once. Notes on this clone: What it recognizes is unknown.

CDR3 length equals 14 residues. Germline loops: CDR1 MNHNY, CDR2 SVGAGI (reference sequence). The V gene lost 6 bases and the J gene lost 2 bases, with 12 bases spanning the gap. The J gene is TRBJ2-3, the V gene TRBV6-6; D possibly corresponds to TRBD1 (6 bases). The sequence was collected from a woman aged 30 to 39 with HIV. The sample was unsorted PBMCs, taken nearly 4.5 years before starting antiretroviral therapy. CDR3 nucleotide sequence: TGTGCCAGCAGCCGACAGGAGTTCACAGATACGCAGTATTTT. This sequence encodes CASSRQEFTDTQYF.